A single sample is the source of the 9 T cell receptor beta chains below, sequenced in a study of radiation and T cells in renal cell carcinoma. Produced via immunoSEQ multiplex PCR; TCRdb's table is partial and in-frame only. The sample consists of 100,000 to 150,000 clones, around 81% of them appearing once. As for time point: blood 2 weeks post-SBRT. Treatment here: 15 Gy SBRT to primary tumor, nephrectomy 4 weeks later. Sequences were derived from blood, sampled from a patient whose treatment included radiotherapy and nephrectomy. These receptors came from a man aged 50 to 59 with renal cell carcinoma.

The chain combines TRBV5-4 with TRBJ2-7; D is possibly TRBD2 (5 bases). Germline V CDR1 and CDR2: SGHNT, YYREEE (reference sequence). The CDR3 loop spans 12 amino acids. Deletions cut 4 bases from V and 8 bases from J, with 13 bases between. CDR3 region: CASSPKDSQQYF. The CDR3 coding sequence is TGTGCCAGCAGCCCAAAGGACTCGCAGCAGTACTTC.

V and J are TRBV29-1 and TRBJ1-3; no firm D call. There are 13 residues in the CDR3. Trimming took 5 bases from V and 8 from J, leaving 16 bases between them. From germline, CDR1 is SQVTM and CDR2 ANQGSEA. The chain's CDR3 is CSVSGRLADTIYF. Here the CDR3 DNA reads TGCAGCGTTTCAGGTCGCCTCGCGGACACCATATATTTT.

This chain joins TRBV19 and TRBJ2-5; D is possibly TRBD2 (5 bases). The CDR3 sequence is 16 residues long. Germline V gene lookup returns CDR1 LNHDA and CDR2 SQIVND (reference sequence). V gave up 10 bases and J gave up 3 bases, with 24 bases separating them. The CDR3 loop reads CATRAAGYKAEETQYF. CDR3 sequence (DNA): TGTGCCACCAGAGCTGCGGGCTACAAAGCCGAAGAGACCCAGTACTTC.

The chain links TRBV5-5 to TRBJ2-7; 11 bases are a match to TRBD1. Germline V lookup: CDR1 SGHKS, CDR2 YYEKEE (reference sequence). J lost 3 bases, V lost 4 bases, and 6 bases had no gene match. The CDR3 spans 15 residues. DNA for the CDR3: TGTGCCAGCAGCCCGAGGGGGACAGGGGGCTACGAGCAGTACTTC. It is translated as CASSPRGTGGYEQYF.

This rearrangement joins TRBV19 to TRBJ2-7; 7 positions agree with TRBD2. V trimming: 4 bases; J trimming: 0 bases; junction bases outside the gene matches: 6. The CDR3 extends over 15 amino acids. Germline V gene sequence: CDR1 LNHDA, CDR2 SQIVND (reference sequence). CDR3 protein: CASSTQSGNSYEQYF. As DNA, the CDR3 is TGTGCCAGTAGTACCCAGAGCGGGAACTCCTACGAGCAGTACTTC.

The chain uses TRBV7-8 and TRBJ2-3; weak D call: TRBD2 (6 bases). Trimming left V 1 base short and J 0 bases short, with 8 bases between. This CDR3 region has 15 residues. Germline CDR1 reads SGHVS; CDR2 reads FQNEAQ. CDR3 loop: CASSLVGTSTDTQYF. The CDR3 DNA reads TGTGCCAGCAGCTTAGTGGGGACTAGCACAGATACGCAGTATTTT.

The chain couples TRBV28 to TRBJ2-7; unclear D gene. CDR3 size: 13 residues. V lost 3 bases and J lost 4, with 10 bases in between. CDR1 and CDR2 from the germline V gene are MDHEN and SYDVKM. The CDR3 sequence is CASSLLAEYEQYF. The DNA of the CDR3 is TGTGCCAGCAGTTTGTTGGCAGAATACGAGCAGTACTTC.

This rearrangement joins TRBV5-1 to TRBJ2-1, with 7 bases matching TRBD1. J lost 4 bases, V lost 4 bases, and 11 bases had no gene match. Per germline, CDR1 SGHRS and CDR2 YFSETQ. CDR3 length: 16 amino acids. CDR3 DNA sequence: TGCGCCAGCAGCACCCCGAAGACAGGGCCATACAATGAGCAGTTCTTC. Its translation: CASSTPKTGPYNEQFF.

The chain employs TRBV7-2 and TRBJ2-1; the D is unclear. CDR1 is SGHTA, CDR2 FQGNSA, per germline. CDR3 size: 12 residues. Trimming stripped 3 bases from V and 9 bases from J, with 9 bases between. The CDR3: CASSLTLREQFF. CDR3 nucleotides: TGTGCCAGCAGCTTGACCCTTCGTGAGCAGTTCTTC.